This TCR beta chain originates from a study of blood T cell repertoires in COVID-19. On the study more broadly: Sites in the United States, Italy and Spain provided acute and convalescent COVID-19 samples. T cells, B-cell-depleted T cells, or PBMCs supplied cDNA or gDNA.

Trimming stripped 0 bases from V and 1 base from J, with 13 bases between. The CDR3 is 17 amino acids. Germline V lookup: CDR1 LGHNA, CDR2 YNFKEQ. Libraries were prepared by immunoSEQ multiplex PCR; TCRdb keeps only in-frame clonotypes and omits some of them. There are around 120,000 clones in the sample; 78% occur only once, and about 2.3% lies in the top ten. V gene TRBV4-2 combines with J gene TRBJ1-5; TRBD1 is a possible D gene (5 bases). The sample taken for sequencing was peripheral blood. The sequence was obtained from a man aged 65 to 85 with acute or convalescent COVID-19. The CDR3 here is CASSQDPPGRSNQPQHF. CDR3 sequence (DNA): TGTGCCAGCAGCCAAGATCCCCCAGGGCGAAGCAATCAGCCCCAGCATTTT.